This TCR beta chain was captured in a study of T cell responses to AZD1222 COVID-19 vaccine (dated by TCRdb to the early 2020s). Context from the whole study: TCR sequencing covered fewer than 250 trial participants: 207 given two doses of AZD1222 and about 26 given two doses of MenACWY control vaccine. Trial participants were enrolled by age into 18-55, 56-69 and 70-plus year subgroups, with roughly 160, 29 and 62 TCR-sequenced participants respectively.

From the germline V gene (reference sequence), CDR1 is GTSNPN and CDR2 is SVGIG. V lost 2 bases and J lost 2 bases; the stretch between them is 15 bases long. Spanning cysteine to phenylalanine, the CDR3 consists of 15 amino acids. Solely the CDR3 DNA is kept, with 45 bases framed from the first base. About this clone: Its antigen is still unknown. It has no much larger one-base neighbor in the sample; base qualities were not kept.

The time point tag for this specimen amounts to: about 28 days (+/-7) after the second vaccine dose. The treatment or condition label, as the study defines it: meningococcal conjugate vaccine given as trial control. Vaccinee samples were obtained from the UK trials COV001 and COV002, which included a single-blind randomized controlled phase 2/3 trial of AZD1222 (ChAdOx1 nCoV-19) in healthy adults. Trial participant PBMC samples were collected at day 0 and day 28 after the second dose for TCRbeta chain sequencing. The CDR3 regions of human TCRbeta chains were analyzed by immunosequencing. The original pipeline was this. Repertoire TCRs were matched against a reference library of SARS-CoV-2-specific TCRs generated with the MIRA antigen-specificity platform. Breadth was defined as the fraction of unique TCRs that were SARS-CoV-2-associated, and depth was defined as the fraction of total T cells that were SARS-CoV-2-associated. Using the MIRA data, each spike-specific TCR was assigned both to the spike region to which the TCR was reactive and to a CD4 or CD8 class. Log10-transformed breadth and depth values were compared by one-way ANOVA with Sidak's multiple comparisons tests. TCRdb re-hosts the immuneACCESS table, in-frame sequences only. Its copies lack some clones; in the studies checked, an unresolved V gene accounts for under half of them, and the cause for the rest is not known. V and J calls plus clone size are reproduced from that table; the DNA served to infer D and trimming. Counted in this sample were 150,000 to 200,000 clones; around 93% of them appeared once. 0.95% to 1.3% of the sample belongs to the ten largest clones.

Overall results and qualifications from the work: A significant rise in spike-specific TCR breadth and depth was observed after two AZD1222 doses relative to day 0 and relative to MenACWY recipients. Nearly half of unique spike-specific TCRs reportedly recognized epitopes outside regions mutated in the B.1.351 and B.1.1.7 variants. The vaccine-associated CD4 TCRs covered the entire spike protein, and the dominant responses fell in regions 160-218 and 743-854. Conclusions about previously exposed vaccinees are limited because only six or seven AZD1222 recipients were SARS-CoV-2 seropositive at baseline. Because no day 14 peak-response samples were available, the repertoires could be characterized only after the peak T cell response. In the small 56-69-year group, the increase in depth fell short of significance, most likely because of low power. Most participants were white British and females outnumbered males, and the authors suggested that clonal diversity may have been underestimated.

The rearrangement combines TRBV30 with TRBJ1-1; a confident D gene designation cannot be given. The sequence came from an adult who received the MenACWY meningococcal vaccine as a control. The input for sequencing was peripheral blood, taken 28 days after the second dose of the MenACWY control vaccine. The DNA sequence is TGTGCCTGGAGTCTACCCCCGGCTATAAACACTGAAGCTTTCTTT. Its protein reads: CAWSLPPAINTEAFF.